This entry features one T cell receptor beta chain sequence. The entry originates in a study of Tregs in tolerant kidney transplant recipients. This CDR3 contains 15 residues. Germline CDR1 reads SGHDT; CDR2 reads YYEEEE. V dropped 1 base and J dropped 6; count of bases not matched to a gene: 2. The protocol was immunoSEQ multiplex PCR, while the TCRdb copy is restricted to in-frame clones and leaves out a portion. The sample includes about 120,000 clones, around 91% of them seen just once. The chain uses TRBV5-6 and TRBJ1-6; the match to TRBD1 covers 9 bases. The sample consisted of CD4+ T cells from blood. The clonotype comes from a human donor in good health. CDR3 bases: TGTGCCAGCAGCTTGTGGGACAGGGTTAATTCACCCCTCCACTTT. Its protein product is CASSLWDRVNSPLHF.